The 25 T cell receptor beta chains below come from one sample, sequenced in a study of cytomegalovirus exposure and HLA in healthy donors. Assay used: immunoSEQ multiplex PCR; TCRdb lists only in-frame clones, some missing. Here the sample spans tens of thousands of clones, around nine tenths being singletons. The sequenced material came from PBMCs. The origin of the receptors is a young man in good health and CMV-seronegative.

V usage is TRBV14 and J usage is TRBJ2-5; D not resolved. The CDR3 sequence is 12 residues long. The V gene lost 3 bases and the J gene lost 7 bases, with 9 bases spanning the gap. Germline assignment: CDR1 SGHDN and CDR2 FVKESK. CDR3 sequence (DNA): TGTGCCAGCAGCCAGATGTTCGGGACCCAGTACTTC. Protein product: CASSQMFGTQYF. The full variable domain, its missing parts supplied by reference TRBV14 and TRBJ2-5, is EAGVTQFPSHSVIEKGQTVTLRCDPISGHDNLYWYRRVMGKEIKFLLHFVKESKQDESGMPNNRFLAERTGGTYSTLKVQPAELEDSGVYFCASSQMFGTQYFGPGTRLLVL.

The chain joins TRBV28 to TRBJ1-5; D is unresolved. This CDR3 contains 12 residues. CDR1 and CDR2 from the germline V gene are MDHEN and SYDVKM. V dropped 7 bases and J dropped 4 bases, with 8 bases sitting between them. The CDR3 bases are TGTGCCAGCAACCGAGGAAATCAGCCCCAGCATTTT. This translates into CASNRGNQPQHF.

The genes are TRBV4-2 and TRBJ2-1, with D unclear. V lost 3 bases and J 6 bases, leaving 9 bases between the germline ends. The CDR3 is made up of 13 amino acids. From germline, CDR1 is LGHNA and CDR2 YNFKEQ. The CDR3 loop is CASSHLGANEQFF. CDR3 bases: TGTGCCAGCAGCCACTTAGGAGCCAATGAGCAGTTCTTC.

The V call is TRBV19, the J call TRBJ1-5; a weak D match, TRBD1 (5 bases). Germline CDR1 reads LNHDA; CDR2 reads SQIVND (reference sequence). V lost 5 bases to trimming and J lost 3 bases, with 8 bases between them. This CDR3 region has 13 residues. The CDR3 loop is CASSRQTNQPQHF. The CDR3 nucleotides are TGTGCCAGTAGTCGACAGACCAATCAGCCCCAGCATTTT.

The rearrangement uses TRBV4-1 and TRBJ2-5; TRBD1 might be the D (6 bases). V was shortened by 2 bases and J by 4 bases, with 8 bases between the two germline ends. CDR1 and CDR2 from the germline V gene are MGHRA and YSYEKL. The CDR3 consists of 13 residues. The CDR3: CASSQPGVETQYF. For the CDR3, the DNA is TGCGCCAGCAGCCAACCAGGGGTAGAGACCCAGTACTTC.

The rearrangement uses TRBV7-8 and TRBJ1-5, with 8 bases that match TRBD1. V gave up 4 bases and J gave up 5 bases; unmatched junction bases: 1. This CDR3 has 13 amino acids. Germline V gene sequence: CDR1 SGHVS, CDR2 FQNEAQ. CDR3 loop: CASSWTGHQPQHF. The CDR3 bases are TGTGCCAGCAGCTGGACAGGGCATCAGCCCCAGCATTTT.

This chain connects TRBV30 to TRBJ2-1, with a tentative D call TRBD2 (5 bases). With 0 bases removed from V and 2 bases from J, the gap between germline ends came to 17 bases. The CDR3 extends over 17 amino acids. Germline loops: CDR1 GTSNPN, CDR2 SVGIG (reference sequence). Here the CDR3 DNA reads TGTGCCTGGAGTGTAGGGATCACTAGGGCACCCTACAATGAGCAGTTCTTC. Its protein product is CAWSVGITRAPYNEQFF.

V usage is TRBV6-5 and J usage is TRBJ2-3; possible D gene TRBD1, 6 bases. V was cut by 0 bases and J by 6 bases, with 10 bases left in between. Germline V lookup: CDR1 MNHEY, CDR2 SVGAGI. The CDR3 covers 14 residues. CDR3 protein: CASSYSGAGDTQYF. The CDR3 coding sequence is TGTGCCAGCAGTTACTCGGGGGCAGGGGATACGCAGTATTTT.

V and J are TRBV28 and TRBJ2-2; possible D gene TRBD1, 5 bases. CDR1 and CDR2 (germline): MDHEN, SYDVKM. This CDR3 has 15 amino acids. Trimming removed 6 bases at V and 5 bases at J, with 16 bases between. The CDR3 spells CASRERTQLTGELFF. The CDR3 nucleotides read TGTGCCAGCAGAGAAAGGACACAACTTACCGGGGAGCTGTTTTTT. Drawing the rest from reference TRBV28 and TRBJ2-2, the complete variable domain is DVKVTQSSRYLVKRTGEKVFLECVQDMDHENMFWYRQDPGLGLRLIYFSYDVKMKEKGDIPEGYSVSREKKERFSLILESASTNQTSMYLCASRERTQLTGELFFGEGSRLTVL.

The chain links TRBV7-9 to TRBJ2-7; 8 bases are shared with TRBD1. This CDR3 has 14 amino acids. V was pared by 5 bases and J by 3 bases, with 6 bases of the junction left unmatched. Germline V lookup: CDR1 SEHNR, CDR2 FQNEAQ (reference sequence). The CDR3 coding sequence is TGTGCCAGCAGCCCCCGGGACAGGTACTACGAGCAGTACTTC. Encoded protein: CASSPRDRYYEQYF. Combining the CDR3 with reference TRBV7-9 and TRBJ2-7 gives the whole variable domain DTGVSQNPRHKITKRGQNVTFRCDPISEHNRLYWYRQTLGQGPEFLTYFQNEAQLEKSRLLSDRFSAERPKGSFSTLEIQRTEQGDSAMYLCASSPRDRYYEQYFGPGTRLTVT.

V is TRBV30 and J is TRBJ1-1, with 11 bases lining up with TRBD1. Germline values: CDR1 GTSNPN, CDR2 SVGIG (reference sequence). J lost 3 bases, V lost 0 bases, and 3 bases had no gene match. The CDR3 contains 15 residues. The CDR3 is CAWSVGTGGYTEAFF. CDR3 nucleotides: TGTGCCTGGAGTGTAGGGACAGGGGGTTACACTGAAGCTTTCTTT.

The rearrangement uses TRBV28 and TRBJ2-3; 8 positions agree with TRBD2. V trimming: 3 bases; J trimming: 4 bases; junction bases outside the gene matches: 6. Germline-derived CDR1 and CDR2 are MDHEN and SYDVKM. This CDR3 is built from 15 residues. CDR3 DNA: TGTGCCAGCAGTTTGGTCGCGGGGGGCCCAGATACGCAGTATTTT. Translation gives CASSLVAGGPDTQYF.

The CDR3 loop is CASSLGQMNTEAFF. The CDR3 DNA reads as TGTGCCAGCAGCTTGGGGCAGATGAACACTGAAGCTTTCTTT. The chain employs TRBV5-5 and TRBJ1-1; D uncertain. CDR3 length: 14 amino acids. Trimming left V 0 bases short and J 0 bases short, with 6 bases between. CDR1 SGHKS and CDR2 YYEKEE come from the germline V gene (reference sequence).

The DNA for the CDR3 is TGTGCCAGCTCACCCACAGGGGCAGAGACCCAGTACTTC. Translated: CASSPTGAETQYF. This chain uses TRBV18 with TRBJ2-5; 7 bases map to TRBD1. Looked up from germline, CDR1 is KGHSH and CDR2 is LQKENI. The CDR3 contains 13 residues. With V trimmed by 3 bases and J by 4 bases, 2 bases remained unmatched.

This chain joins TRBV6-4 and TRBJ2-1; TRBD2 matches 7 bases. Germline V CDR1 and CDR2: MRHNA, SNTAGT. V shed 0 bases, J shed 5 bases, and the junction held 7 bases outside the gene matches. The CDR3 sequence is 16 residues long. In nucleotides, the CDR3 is TGTGCCAGCAGTGACTCGGGAGGGAGGGACCACAATGAGCAGTTCTTC. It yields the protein CASSDSGGRDHNEQFF.

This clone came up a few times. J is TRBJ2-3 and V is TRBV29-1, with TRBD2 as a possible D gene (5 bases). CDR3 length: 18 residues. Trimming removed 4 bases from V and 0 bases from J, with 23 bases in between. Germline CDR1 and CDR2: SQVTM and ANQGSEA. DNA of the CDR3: TGCAGCGTTGTCTGGCACCTGAAGCTAGCAGCTAGCACAGATACGCAGTATTTT. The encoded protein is CSVVWHLKLAASTDTQYF.

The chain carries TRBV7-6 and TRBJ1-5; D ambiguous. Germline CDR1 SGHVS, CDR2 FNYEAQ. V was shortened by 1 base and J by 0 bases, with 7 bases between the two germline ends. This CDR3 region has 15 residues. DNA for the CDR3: TGTGCCAGCAGCTTAGAGGCGGCTAGCAATCAGCCCCAGCATTTT. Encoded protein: CASSLEAASNQPQHF.

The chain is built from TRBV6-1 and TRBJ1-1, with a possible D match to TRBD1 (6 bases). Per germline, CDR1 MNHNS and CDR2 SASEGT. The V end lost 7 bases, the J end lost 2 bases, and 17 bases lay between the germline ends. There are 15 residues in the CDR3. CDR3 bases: TGTGCCAGCACCCATGGGGGACAAGAAAACACTGAAGCTTTCTTT. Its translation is CASTHGGQENTEAFF.

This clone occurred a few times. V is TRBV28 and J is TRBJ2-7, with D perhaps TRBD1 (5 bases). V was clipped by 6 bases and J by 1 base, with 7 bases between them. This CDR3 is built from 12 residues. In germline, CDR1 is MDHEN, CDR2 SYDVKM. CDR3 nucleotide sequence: TGTGCCAGCAGAGCAGGGTCCTACGAGCAGTACTTC. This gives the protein CASRAGSYEQYF.

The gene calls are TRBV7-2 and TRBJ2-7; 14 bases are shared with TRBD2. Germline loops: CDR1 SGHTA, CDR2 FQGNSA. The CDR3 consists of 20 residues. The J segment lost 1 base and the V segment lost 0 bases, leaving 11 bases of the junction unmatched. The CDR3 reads CASSLATRLAGGPRSYEQYF. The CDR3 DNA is TGTGCCAGCAGCTTAGCTACCCGACTAGCGGGAGGGCCTCGGTCCTACGAGCAGTACTTC.

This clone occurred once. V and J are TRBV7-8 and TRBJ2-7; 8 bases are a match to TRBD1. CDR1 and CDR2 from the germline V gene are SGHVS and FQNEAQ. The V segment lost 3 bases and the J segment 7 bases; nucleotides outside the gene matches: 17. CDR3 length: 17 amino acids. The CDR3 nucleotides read TGTGCCAGCAGCTTGTACCTCAGAGGGACAGGCCGCGTAGAGCAGTACTTC. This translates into CASSLYLRGTGRVEQYF.

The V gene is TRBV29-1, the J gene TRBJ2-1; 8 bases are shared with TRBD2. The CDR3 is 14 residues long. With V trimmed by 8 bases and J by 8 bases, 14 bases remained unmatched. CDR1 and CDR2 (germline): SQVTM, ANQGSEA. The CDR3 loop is CSSSPSAGGDEQFF. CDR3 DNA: TGCAGCTCAAGCCCGTCCGCGGGGGGCGATGAGCAGTTCTTC.

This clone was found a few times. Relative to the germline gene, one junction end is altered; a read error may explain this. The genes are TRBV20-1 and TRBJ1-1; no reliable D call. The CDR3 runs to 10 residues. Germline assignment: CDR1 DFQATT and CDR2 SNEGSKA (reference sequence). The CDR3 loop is CSAMAGKLEF. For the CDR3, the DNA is TGCAGTGCAATGGCCGGGAAGTTGGAGTTT.

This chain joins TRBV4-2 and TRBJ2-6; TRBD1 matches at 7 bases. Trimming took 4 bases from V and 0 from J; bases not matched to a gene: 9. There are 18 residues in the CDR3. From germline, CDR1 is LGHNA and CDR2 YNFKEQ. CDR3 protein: CASSRRPGQFSGANVLTF. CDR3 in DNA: TGTGCCAGCAGCCGCCGGCCGGGACAGTTCTCTGGGGCCAACGTCCTGACTTTC.

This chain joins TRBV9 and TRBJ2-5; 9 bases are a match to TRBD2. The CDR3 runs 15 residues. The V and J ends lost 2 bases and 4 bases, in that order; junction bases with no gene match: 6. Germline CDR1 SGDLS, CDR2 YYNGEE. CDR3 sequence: CASSVLSGGAETQYF. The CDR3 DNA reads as TGTGCCAGCAGCGTGCTTAGCGGGGGAGCAGAGACCCAGTACTTC.